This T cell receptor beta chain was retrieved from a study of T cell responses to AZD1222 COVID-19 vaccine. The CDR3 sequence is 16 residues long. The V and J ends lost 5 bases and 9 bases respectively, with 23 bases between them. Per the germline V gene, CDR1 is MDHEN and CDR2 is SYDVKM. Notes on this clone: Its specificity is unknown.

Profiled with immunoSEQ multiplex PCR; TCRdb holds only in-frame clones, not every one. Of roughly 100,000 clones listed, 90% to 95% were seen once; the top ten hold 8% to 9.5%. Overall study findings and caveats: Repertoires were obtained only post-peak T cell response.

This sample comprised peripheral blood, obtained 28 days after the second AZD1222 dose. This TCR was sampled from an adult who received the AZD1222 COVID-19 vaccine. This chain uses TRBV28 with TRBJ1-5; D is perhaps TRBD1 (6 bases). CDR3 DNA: TGTGCCAGCAGTCCTCCCACCACAGGGCCGCGCGGGCCCCAGCATTTT. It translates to CASSPPTTGPRGPQHF.